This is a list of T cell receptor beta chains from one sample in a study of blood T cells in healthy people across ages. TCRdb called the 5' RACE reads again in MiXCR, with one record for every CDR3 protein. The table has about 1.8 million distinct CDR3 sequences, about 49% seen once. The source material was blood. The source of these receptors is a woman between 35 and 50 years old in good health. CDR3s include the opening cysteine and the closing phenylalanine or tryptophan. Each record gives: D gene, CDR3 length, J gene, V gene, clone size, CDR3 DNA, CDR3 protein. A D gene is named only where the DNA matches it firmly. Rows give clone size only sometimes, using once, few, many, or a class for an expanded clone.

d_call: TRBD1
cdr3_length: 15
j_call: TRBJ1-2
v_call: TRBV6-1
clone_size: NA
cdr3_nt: TGTGCCAGCAACCCCGGGGGACAGGGGGCCTTTGGCTACACCTTC
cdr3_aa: CASNPGGQGAFGYTF

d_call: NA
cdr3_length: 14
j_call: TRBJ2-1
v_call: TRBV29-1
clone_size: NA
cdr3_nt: TGCAGCTGGAAGGGCGGTCCCTCCTACAATGAGCAGTTCTTC
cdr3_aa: CSWKGGPSYNEQFF

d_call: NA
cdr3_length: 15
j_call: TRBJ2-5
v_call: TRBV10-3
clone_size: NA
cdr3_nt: TGTGCCATCAGTGACCCAATGACGACCCAAGAGACCCAGTACTTC
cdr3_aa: CAISDPMTTQETQYF

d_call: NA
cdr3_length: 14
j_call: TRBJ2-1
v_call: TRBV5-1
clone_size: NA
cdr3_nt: TGCGCCAGCAGAGCGGACAAGGGAACTAATGAGCAGTTCTTC
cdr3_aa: CASRADKGTNEQFF

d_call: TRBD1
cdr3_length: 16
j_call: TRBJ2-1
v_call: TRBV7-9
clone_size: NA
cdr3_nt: TGTGCCGGCAGCTACAGGGGCAGGGTAACATCAAATGAGCAGTTCTTC
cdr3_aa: CAGSYRGRVTSNEQFF

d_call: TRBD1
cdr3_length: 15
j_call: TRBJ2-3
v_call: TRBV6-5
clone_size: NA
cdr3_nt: TGTGCCAGCAGCATGAGGGACAGTCGCACAGATACGCAGTATTTT
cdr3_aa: CASSMRDSRTDTQYF

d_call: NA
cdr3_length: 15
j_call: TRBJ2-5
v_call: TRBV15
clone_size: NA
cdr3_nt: TGTGCCACCAGCAGAGTCGGAGGGAGGAAAGAGACCCAGTACTTC
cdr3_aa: CATSRVGGRKETQYF

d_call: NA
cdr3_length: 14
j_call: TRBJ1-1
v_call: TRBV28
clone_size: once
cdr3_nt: TGTGCCAGCAGTTTAAAGCGGAAGAACACTGAAGCTTTCTTT
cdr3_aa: CASSLKRKNTEAFF

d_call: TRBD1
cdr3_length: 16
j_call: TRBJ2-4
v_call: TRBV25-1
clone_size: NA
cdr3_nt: TGTGCCAGCAGTGACGGAGTGGGGACAGGGGTAGGAGAACAGTACTTC
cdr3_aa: CASSDGVGTGVGEQYF

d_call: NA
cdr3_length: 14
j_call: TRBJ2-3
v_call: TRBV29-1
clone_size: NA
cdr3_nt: TGCAGCGTTGGCGGGGGCCTGACCCCAGATACGCAGTATTTT
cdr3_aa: CSVGGGLTPDTQYF

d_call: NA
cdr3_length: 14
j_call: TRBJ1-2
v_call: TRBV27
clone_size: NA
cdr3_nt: TGTGCCAGCAGTTTATTCAGGGGAGGCTATGGCTACACCTTC
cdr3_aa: CASSLFRGGYGYTF

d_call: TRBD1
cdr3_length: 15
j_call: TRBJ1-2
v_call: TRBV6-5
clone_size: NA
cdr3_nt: TGTGCCAGCAAAAACGGGGGACAGGGAGTCTATGGCTACACCTTC
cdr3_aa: CASKNGGQGVYGYTF

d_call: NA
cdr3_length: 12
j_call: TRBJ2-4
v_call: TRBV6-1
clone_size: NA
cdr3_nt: TGTGCCAGCAGTGCGGTAGGGAACATTCAGTACTTC
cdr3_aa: CASSAVGNIQYF

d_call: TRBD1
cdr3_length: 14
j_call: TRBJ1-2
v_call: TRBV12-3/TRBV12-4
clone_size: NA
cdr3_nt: TGTGCCAGCAGTTTCTTGACAGGGTCCGGCGGCTACACCTTC
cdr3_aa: CASSFLTGSGGYTF

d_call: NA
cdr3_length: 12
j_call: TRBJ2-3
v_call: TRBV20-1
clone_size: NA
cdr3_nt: TGCAATGCGGTCGGATACACAGATACGCAGTATTTT
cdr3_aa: CNAVGYTDTQYF

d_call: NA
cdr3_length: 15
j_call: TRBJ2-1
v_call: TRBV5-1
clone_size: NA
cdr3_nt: TGCGCCAGCAGCTTTTCGACAGGTTCGGGGAATGAGCAGTTCTTC
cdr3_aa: CASSFSTGSGNEQFF

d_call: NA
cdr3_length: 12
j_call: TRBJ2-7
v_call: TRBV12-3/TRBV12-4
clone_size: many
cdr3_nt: TGTGCCAGCAGCCCTGGGCGGAACGAGCAGTACTTC
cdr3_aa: CASSPGRNEQYF

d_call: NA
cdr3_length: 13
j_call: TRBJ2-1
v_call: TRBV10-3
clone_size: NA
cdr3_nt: TGTGCCATCAGTGACGACAGGTACAATGAGCAGTTCTTC
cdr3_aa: CAISDDRYNEQFF

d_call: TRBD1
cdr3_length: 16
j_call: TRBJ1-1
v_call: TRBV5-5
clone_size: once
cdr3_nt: TGTGCCAGCAGCCTCCAGTCCCGGGACAGGTACACTGAAGCTTTCTTT
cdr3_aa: CASSLQSRDRYTEAFF

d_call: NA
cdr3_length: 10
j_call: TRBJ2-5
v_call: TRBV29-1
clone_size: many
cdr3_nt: TGCAGCGGGGTCGAAGAGACCCAGTACTTC
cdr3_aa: CSGVEETQYF

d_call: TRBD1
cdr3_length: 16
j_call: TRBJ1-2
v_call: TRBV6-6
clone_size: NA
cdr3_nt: TGTGCCAGCAGTTCGGGACAGGGGAGTAACAACTATGGCTACACCTTC
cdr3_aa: CASSSGQGSNNYGYTF

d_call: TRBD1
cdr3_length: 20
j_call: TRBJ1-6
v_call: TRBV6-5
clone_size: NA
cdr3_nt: TGTGCCAGCAGTTACTCAGGACAGGGCCGAGGGAGGAGAGTTAATTCACCCCTCCACTTT
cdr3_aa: CASSYSGQGRGRRVNSPLHF

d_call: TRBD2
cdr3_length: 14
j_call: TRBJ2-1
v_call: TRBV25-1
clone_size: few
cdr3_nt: TGTGCCAGCAGTGATAGCGGGACCTACAATGAGCAGTTCTTC
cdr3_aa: CASSDSGTYNEQFF

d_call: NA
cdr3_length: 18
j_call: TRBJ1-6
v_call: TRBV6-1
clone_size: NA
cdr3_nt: TGTGCCAGCATCGCGTCAGCGGGGGCCAGCTCCTATAATTCACCCCTCCACTTT
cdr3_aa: CASIASAGASSYNSPLHF

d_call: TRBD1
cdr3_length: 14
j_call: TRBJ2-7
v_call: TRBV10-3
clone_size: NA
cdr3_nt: TGTGCCACGCTAAACACTCAGGGGGCGGGCGAGCAGTACTTC
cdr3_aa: CATLNTQGAGEQYF

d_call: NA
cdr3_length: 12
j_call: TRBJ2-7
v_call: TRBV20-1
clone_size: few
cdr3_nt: TGCAGTGCTGGTGACCAGTACTACGAGCAGTACTTC
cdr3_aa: CSAGDQYYEQYF

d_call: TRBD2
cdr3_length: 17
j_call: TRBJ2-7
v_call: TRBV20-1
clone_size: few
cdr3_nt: TGCAGTGCTACAGACCTACTCTCGACTAGCGGGGCCTACGAGCAGTACTTC
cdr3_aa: CSATDLLSTSGAYEQYF

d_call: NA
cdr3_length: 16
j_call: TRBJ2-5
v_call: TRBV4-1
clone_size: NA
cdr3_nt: TGCGCCAACAGCCAAGATGGGGCGGGGGCCCTAGAGACCCAGTACTTC
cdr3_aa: CANSQDGAGALETQYF

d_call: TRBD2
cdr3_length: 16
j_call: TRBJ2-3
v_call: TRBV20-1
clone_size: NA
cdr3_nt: TGCAGTGCTAGAGACTTTAGCGGGGAGGCTTCAAATACGCAGTATTTT
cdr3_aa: CSARDFSGEASNTQYF

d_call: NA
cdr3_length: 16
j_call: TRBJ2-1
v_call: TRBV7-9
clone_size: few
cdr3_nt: TGTGCCAGCAGCTCACCCCCCTCATCGGCCCACAATGAGCAGTTCTTC
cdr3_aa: CASSSPPSSAHNEQFF

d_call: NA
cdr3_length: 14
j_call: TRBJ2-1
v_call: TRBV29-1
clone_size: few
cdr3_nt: TGCAGCGTTGATGAGCAGGGTGCAAGGGGCAAGCAGTTCTTC
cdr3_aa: CSVDEQGARGKQFF

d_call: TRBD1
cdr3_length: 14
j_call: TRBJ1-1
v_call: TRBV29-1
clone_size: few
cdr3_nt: TGCAGCGCACTGGACAGGGGGTTCAACACTGAAGCTTTCTTT
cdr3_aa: CSALDRGFNTEAFF

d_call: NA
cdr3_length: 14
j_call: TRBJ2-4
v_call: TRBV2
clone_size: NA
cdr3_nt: TGTGCCAGCAGTGACGGGGCAGCCAAAAACATTCAGTACTTC
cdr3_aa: CASSDGAAKNIQYF

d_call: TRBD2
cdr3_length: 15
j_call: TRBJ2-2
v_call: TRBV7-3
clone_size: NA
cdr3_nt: TGTGCCAGCAGCTTAACTAGCGGGTCCACCGGGGAGCTGTTTTTT
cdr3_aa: CASSLTSGSTGELFF

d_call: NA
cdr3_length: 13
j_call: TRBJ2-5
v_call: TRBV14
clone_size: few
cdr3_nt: TGTGCCAGCAGCCGCGGGGTGAAAGAGACCCAGTACTTC
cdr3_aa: CASSRGVKETQYF

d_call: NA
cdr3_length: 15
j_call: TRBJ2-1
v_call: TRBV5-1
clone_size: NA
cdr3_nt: TGCGCCAGCAATGGAGGGTCAAGCTCCTACAATGAGCAGTTCTTC
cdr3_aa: CASNGGSSSYNEQFF

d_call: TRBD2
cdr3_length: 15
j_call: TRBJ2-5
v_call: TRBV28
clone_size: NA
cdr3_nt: TGTGCCAGCAGCCCAGCGGGGGGCCTCGAGATGGCCCAGTACTTC
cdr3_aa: CASSPAGGLEMAQYF

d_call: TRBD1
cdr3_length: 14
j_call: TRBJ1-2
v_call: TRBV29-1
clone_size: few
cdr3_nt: TGCAGCGTGGCCGGGACAGGGCGGGAGAGTGGCTACACCTTC
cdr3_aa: CSVAGTGRESGYTF

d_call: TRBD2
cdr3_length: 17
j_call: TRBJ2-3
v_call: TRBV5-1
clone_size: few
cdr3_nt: TGCGCCAGCAGCCCAGGACTAGCGGGGGCCCTCACAGATACGCAGTATTTT
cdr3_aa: CASSPGLAGALTDTQYF

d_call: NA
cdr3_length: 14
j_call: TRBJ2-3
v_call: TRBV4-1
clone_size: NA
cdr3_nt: TGCGCCAGCAGCCAAACTCCGGGACTTGATACGCAGTATTTT
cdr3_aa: CASSQTPGLDTQYF

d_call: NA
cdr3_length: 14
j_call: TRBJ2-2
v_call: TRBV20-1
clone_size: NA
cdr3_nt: TGCAGTGCTCGGCGGGGCGGTATCACCGGGGAGCTGTTTTTT
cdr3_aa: CSARRGGITGELFF

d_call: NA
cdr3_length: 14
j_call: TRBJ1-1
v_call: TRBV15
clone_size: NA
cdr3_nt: TGTGCCACCAGCAGAGATCAGGACAGAGGAGAAGCTTTCTTT
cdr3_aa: CATSRDQDRGEAFF

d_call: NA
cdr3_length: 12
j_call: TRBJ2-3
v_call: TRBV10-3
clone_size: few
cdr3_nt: TGTGCCACACAGGGCGCGTCAGATACGCAGTATTTT
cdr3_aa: CATQGASDTQYF

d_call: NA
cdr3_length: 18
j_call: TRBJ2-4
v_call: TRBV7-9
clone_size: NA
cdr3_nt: TGTGCCAGCAGCCCCACTGCTAGGGGGTCCCAGGCCAAAAACATTCAGTACTTC
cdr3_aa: CASSPTARGSQAKNIQYF

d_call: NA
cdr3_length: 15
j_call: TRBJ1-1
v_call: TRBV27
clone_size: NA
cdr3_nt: TGTGCCAGCACCTTCTGGGGGGGAAGGAACACTGAAGCTTTCTTT
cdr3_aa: CASTFWGGRNTEAFF

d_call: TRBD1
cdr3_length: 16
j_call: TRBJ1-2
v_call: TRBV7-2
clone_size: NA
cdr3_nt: TGTGCCAGCAGCTTAGGGGCTGGGACAGACAACTATGGCTACACCTTC
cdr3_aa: CASSLGAGTDNYGYTF

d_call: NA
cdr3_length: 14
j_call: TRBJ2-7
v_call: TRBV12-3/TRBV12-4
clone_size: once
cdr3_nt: TGTGCCAGCAGTTTCCCGGACAGTTCCTACGAGCAGTACTTC
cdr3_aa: CASSFPDSSYEQYF

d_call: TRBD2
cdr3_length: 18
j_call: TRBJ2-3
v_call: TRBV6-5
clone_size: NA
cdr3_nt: TGTGCCAGCAGTTACTATGGGGGGCGCGGGGGGGCCAAAGATACGCAGTATTTT
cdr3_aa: CASSYYGGRGGAKDTQYF

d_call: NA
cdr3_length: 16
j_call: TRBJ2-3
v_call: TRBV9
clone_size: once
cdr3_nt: TGTGCCAGCAGCGTAGAGCTAGCGACGAGCACAGATACGCAGTATTTT
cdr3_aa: CASSVELATSTDTQYF

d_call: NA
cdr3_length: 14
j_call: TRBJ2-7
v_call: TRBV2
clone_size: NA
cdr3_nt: TGTGCCAGCAGTGAAGCGGGTCGAGGAGCCGAGCAGTACTTC
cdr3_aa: CASSEAGRGAEQYF

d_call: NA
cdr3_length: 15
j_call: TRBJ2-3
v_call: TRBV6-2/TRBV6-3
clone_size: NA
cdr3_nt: TGTGCCAGCGAACCGGGCAGTTCTAGCACAGATACGCAGTATTTT
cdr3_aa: CASEPGSSSTDTQYF